A selection of T cell receptor beta chains follows, all from one sample in a study of response to subunit inactivated influenza vaccine. In TCRdb, the RT-PCR reads were re-called with MiXCR into one record per CDR3 protein. This sample has roughly 700,000 distinct CDR3 sequences, with roughly 14% found just once. The sample in question was PBMCs from blood, obtained 12 days after vaccination. These receptors originate from a man in his fifties or sixties who received an inactivated influenza vaccine. Each CDR3 is given with its conserved first and last residue. Fields, in order: clone size, J gene, D gene, V gene, CDR3 DNA, CDR3 protein. D genes are given only for firm matches. Not every row has a clone size; where given, it reads once, few, many or a size class.

.,TRBJ2-1,TRBD2,TRBV6-5,TGTGCCAGCAGTTACCCGTGCCGGGAGGGTAGCAGGGCATACAATGAGCAGTTCTTC,CASSYPCREGSRAYNEQFF
.,TRBJ2-5,.,TRBV7-2,TGTGCCAGCACGGAGAGCAGGGCTTCCCGAGAGACCCAGTACTTC,CASTESRASRETQYF
.,TRBJ1-2,.,TRBV7-9,TGTGCCAGCAGCTACGGGACAATCCATGGCTACACCTTC,CASSYGTIHGYTF
.,TRBJ2-5,.,TRBV28,TGTGCCAGCACACAGCGGCCTACCCAAGAGACCCAGTACTTC,CASTQRPTQETQYF
.,TRBJ1-2,TRBD1,TRBV2,TGTGCCAGCAGTGTACTGGGACAGGCCTATGGCTACACCTTC,CASSVLGQAYGYTF
.,TRBJ1-1,TRBD1,TRBV12-3/TRBV12-4,TGTGCCAGCAGTTTAGTAGGCAGGGGGTCTGAAGCTTTCTTT,CASSLVGRGSEAFF
few,TRBJ2-1,.,TRBV4-3,TGCGCCAGCAGCCAAGAAGGGGTTGGCGGTGTAGTTGGCAATGAGCAGTTCTTC,CASSQEGVGGVVGNEQFF
many,TRBJ2-3,.,TRBV5-1,TGCGCCAGCAGAACGGGCCAGCCAGATACGCAGTATTTT,CASRTGQPDTQYF
few,TRBJ2-4,.,TRBV4-3,TGCGCCAGCAGCCCAAACTCACAGGGTACCAAAAACATTCAGTACTTC,CASSPNSQGTKNIQYF
few,TRBJ1-5,TRBD1,TRBV5-1,TGCGCCAGCAGCCCGGGACAGCCAAATCAGCCCCAGCATTTT,CASSPGQPNQPQHF
few,TRBJ2-2,.,TRBV20-1,TGCAGTGCTAGAGATGCGGGCAGGGCGAACACCGGGGAGCTGTTTTTT,CSARDAGRANTGELFF
many,TRBJ1-1,.,TRBV20-1,TGCAGTGCTAGGGGCCCGAACACTGAAGCTTTCTTT,CSARGPNTEAFF
few,TRBJ2-7,TRBD1,TRBV18,TGTGCCAGCTCCAAGGGACAGGGGGCGAGAGAGCAGTACTTC,CASSKGQGAREQYF
.,TRBJ2-5,TRBD2,TRBV6-1,TGTGCCAGCAATACCGGGACTAGTTGGGAGACCCAGTACTTC,CASNTGTSWETQYF
few,TRBJ1-2,.,TRBV20-1,TGCAGTGGTAAAGCACAGGAGAGCAACTATGGCTACACCTTC,CSGKAQESNYGYTF
.,TRBJ2-1,.,TRBV6-2/TRBV6-3,TGTGCCAGCAGTGGGGTCAAGGGGTTGATCAATGAGCAGTTCTTC,CASSGVKGLINEQFF
.,TRBJ2-5,.,TRBV6-5,TGTGCCAGCAGTTACAGTAGCAGGTCGGGAGAGACCCAGTACTTC,CASSYSSRSGETQYF
.,TRBJ2-4,TRBD1,TRBV6-1,TGTGCCAGCAGTGAAACAGGGGTAGCCAAAAACACTCAGTACTTC,CASSETGVAKNTQYF
.,TRBJ2-7,.,TRBV7-8,TGTGCCAGCAGCTTAGAGAGCACAAGGTTACCCTACGAGCAGTACTTC,CASSLESTRLPYEQYF
few,TRBJ1-5,.,TRBV12-3/TRBV12-4,TGTGCCAGCAGTGCCAGTCATGGGGCGGGACAGCCCCAGCATTTT,CASSASHGAGQPQHF
.,TRBJ2-3,TRBD2,TRBV10-3,TGTGCCATCAGTGGAGCGGGGACCACAGATACGCAGTATTTT,CAISGAGTTDTQYF
.,TRBJ2-1,.,TRBV4-1,TGCGCCAGCAGCCAAGGTTATGGATCCTACAATGAGCAGTTCTTC,CASSQGYGSYNEQFF
.,TRBJ2-1,.,TRBV11-2,TGTGCCAGCAGCCCACGGGAATACAATGAGCAGTTCTTC,CASSPREYNEQFF
.,TRBJ1-1,.,TRBV4-3,TGCGCCAGCAGCCCGGCGCCGGGACAACCCACTGAAGCTTTCTTT,CASSPAPGQPTEAFF
.,TRBJ1-5,TRBD1,TRBV6-5,TGTGCCAGCAGTTACTCCCCGGGACAGGGAAACAATCAGCCCCAGCATTTT,CASSYSPGQGNNQPQHF
many,TRBJ2-1,.,TRBV5-6,TGTGCCAGCAGCGCGGGACTTACAGTCCATGAGCAGTTCTTC,CASSAGLTVHEQFF
.,TRBJ2-5,.,TRBV4-1,TGCGCCAGCAGCCAAGTTCTGGGGACGGAGACCCAGTACTTC,CASSQVLGTETQYF
few,TRBJ2-1,.,TRBV6-1,TGTGCCAGCAGGAGCGGGACAAATGGCAATGAGCAGTTCTTC,CASRSGTNGNEQFF
few,TRBJ2-7,TRBD1,TRBV4-3,TGCGCCAGCAGCCAAGAAGCAGGGGGCGTTGGCTACGAGCAGTACTTC,CASSQEAGGVGYEQYF
few,TRBJ1-6,.,TRBV20-1,TGCAGTGCTAGAGTCCCGACGGGGAATTCACCCCTCCACTTT,CSARVPTGNSPLHF
.,TRBJ1-6,.,TRBV7-2,TGTGCCAGCAGCAAGCCCCAGGGGTGGGATTCACCCCTCCACTTT,CASSKPQGWDSPLHF
.,TRBJ1-4,.,TRBV10-3,TGTGCCATCCGGCCGTCTGAGGATGAAAAACTGTTTTTT,CAIRPSEDEKLFF
few,TRBJ1-5,TRBD1,TRBV12-3/TRBV12-4,TGTGCCAGCAGGGGGACAGGGGTGGGTTTAAGCAATCAGCCCCAGCATTTT,CASRGTGVGLSNQPQHF
few,TRBJ1-5,.,TRBV7-9,TGTGCCAGCAGCTTAGACGTAGGGCGAGGCAATCAGCCCCAGCATTTT,CASSLDVGRGNQPQHF
few,TRBJ2-5,.,TRBV15,TGTGCCACCAGCAGCAGGGACTGGCAAGAGACCCAGTACTTC,CATSSRDWQETQYF
many,TRBJ2-5,.,TRBV20-1,TGCAGTGCTAGAGGAAGGGGGGGGAATAAACAAGAGACCCAGTACTTC,CSARGRGGNKQETQYF
few,TRBJ2-1,.,TRBV12-3/TRBV12-4,TGTGCCAGCAGTTTATTGGGACGACCCTACAATGAGCAGTTCTTC,CASSLLGRPYNEQFF
few,TRBJ2-1,.,TRBV6-5,TGTGCCAGCAGTTACTCGCTAACGTCGGGGACTTCCTACAATGAGCAGTTCTTC,CASSYSLTSGTSYNEQFF
few,TRBJ2-2,.,TRBV12-3/TRBV12-4,TGTGCCAGCAGTCAAGGGGGAGGTGGGGGCGCTAGCACCGGGGAGCTGTTTTTT,CASSQGGGGGASTGELFF
.,TRBJ1-5,.,TRBV6-2/TRBV6-3,TGTGCCAGCAGCTCCCCCCACAGGGGCAATCAGCCCCAGCATTTT,CASSSPHRGNQPQHF
few,TRBJ2-1,.,TRBV30,TGTGCCTGGAGTGTACTTAGCTCTGCCAACAATGAGCAGTTCTTC,CAWSVLSSANNEQFF
.,TRBJ2-5,TRBD2,TRBV2,TGTGCCAGCAGACCGCACCAGGCTAGCGGGATCGTGGGACAAGAGACCCAGTACTTC,CASRPHQASGIVGQETQYF
many,TRBJ1-5,.,TRBV12-3/TRBV12-4,TGTGCCAGCAGTGACAGCTACAATCAGCCCCAGCATTTT,CASSDSYNQPQHF
few,TRBJ2-7,TRBD1,TRBV20-1,TGCAGTGCTAGAGCGGGGACAGGGACTAACGAGCAGTACTTC,CSARAGTGTNEQYF
.,TRBJ2-3,.,TRBV4-2,TGTGCCAGCAGCCGAGGACCAGTAGGGTCGGATACGCAGTATTTT,CASSRGPVGSDTQYF
many,TRBJ2-7,.,TRBV10-3,TGTGCCATCAGGGTGACAGGCACCCACGAGCAGTACTTC,CAIRVTGTHEQYF
.,TRBJ2-7,TRBD1,TRBV29-1,TGCAGCGCTAGGACAGGGGTTGGGGAGCAGTACTTC,CSARTGVGEQYF
.,TRBJ1-6,.,TRBV3-1,TGTGCCAGCAGCGACGGGGGCTCCTATAATTCACCCCTCCACTTT,CASSDGGSYNSPLHF
.,TRBJ2-1,TRBD2,TRBV7-2,TGTGCCAGCGCGAGACTAGCGGGAGTTTGGAATGAGCAGTTCTTC,CASARLAGVWNEQFF
.,TRBJ2-5,.,TRBV10-3,TGTGCCATCAGTGGTCCGGAAGAGACCCAGTACTTC,CAISGPEETQYF
few,TRBJ1-5,.,TRBV30,TGTGCCTGGAGCCCGGGGCAGCCTTATCAGCCCCAGCATTTT,CAWSPGQPYQPQHF
.,TRBJ1-1,.,TRBV12-3/TRBV12-4,TGTGCCAGCAGTTTAGGGTCAGGGGTCCACACTGAAGCTTTCTTT,CASSLGSGVHTEAFF
many,TRBJ1-2,TRBD1,TRBV29-1,TGCAGCGTCAACAGGGGGGGAAGCTATGGCTACACCTTC,CSVNRGGSYGYTF
.,TRBJ2-7,TRBD2,TRBV5-1,TGCGCCAGCAGCTTGGTTCCGTGGGGGACTAGCGATTCCTACGAGCAGTACTTC,CASSLVPWGTSDSYEQYF
few,TRBJ2-7,TRBD2,TRBV7-2,TGTGCCAGCAGCTTAGGGCTAGCGGGGGGAGCGTACGAGCAGTACTTC,CASSLGLAGGAYEQYF